This TCR beta chain originates from a study of cytomegalovirus exposure and HLA in healthy donors. Across the study: In a previous analysis, 120 million or so unique TCR beta sequences were found from 150 million to 200 million T cells.

This CDR3 is built from 15 residues. Germline CDR1 is SEHNR and CDR2 is FQNEAQ (reference sequence). Trimming took 2 bases from V and 5 from J, leaving 15 bases between them. In the PCR, 60 Vbeta and 13 Jbeta primers were used. This table comes from immunoSEQ multiplex PCR, and its TCRdb copy is limited to in-frame clones, with some not included. The table records 55,000 to 70,000 clones, approximately 74% of them present only once. The receptor's source is a man in his forties or fifties in good health and CMV-seropositive. The rearrangement joins TRBV7-9 to TRBJ2-5; no reliable D call. Specimen: PBMCs. Here the CDR3 reads CASSLFEARWETQYF. CDR3 sequence (DNA): TGTGCCAGCAGCTTATTCGAGGCGCGGTGGGAGACCCAGTACTTC. The entire variable domain, with the rest obtained from reference TRBV7-9 and TRBJ2-5, is as follows: DTGVSQNPRHKITKRGQNVTFRCDPISEHNRLYWYRQTLGQGPEFLTYFQNEAQLEKSRLLSDRFSAERPKGSFSTLEIQRTEQGDSAMYLCASSLFEARWETQYFGPGTRLLVL.